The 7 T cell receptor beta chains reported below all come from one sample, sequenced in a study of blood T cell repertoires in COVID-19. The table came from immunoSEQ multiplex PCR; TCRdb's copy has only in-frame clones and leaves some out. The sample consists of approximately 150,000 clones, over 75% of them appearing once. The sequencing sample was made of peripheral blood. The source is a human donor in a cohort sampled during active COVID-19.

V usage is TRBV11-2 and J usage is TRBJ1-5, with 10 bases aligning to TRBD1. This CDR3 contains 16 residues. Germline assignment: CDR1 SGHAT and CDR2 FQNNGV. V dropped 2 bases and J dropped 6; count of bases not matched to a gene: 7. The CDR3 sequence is CASSLSDRGLAQPQHF. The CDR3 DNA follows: TGTGCCAGCAGCTTAAGCGACAGGGGGCTGGCTCAGCCCCAGCATTTT.

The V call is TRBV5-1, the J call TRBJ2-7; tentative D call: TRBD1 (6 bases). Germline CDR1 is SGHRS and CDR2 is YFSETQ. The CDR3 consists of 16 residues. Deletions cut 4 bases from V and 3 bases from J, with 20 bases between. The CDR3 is CASSPTETGKDYEQYF. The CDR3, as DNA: TGCGCCAGCAGCCCAACGGAGACAGGAAAAGACTACGAGCAGTACTTC.

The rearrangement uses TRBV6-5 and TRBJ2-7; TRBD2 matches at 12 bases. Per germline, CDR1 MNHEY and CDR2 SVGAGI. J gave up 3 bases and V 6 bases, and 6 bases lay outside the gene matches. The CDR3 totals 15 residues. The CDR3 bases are TGTGCCAGCAGCCAGACTAGCGGGAGAGTCTACGAGCAGTACTTC. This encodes CASSQTSGRVYEQYF.

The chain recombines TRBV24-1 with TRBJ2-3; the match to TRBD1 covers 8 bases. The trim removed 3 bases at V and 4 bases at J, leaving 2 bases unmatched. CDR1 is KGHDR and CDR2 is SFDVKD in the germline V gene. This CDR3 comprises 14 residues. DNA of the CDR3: TGTGCCACCAGTGATACAGGGGGTCCAGATACGCAGTATTTT. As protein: CATSDTGGPDTQYF.

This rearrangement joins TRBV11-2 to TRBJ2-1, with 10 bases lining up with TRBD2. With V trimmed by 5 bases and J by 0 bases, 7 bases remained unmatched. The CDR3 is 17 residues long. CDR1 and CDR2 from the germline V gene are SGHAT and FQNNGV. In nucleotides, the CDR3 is TGTGCCAGCAGCCTCTTAGCGGGAGGAGGCTCCTACAATGAGCAGTTCTTC. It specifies CASSLLAGGGSYNEQFF.

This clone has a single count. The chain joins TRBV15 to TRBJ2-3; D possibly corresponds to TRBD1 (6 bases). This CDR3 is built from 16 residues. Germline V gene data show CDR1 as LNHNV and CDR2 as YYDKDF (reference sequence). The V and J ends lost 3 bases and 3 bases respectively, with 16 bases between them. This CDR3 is CATSSRRQENTDTQYF. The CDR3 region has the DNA TGTGCCACCAGCAGCCGCCGACAGGAGAATACAGATACGCAGTATTTT.

The CDR3 loop reads CASSQERTSGRRAQYF. The CDR3 DNA sequence: TGTGCCAGCAGCCAAGAAAGGACTAGCGGGAGGCGGGCGCAGTATTTT. The chain has TRBV3-1 (or the pseudogene TRBV3-2) and TRBJ2-3; 14 nucleotides agree with TRBD2. The CDR3 length is 16 residues. V gave up 0 bases and J gave up 10 bases; unmatched junction bases: 6. The germline V gene encodes CDR1 LGHDT and CDR2 YNNKEL (reference sequence).